This TCR beta chain came from a study of breast tumors, draining lymph nodes, adjacent tissues. The CDR3 consists of 14 residues. Germline CDR1 and CDR2: SGHVS and FQNEAQ. V gave up 1 base and J gave up 8 bases, with 11 bases separating them. MiXCR was run by TCRdb on the multiplex PCR reads, yielding one entry per CDR3 protein. This table holds more than 20,000 distinct CDR3 sequences, less than 25% found once. This clonotype was seen at least ten times. This receptor was obtained from a female donor with breast cancer. Some clones in this sample may be carry-over from other donors' samples. The chain recombines TRBV7-8 with TRBJ1-4; D is unresolved. The sequenced sample was breast tumor tissue. As DNA, the CDR3 is TGTGCCAGCAGCTTAGATGATCTGTCGGAAAAACTGTTTTTT. This translates into CASSLDDLSEKLFF.